One and the same sample provided the 32 T cell receptor beta chains below, sequenced in a study of blood T cell repertoires in COVID-19. The table came from immunoSEQ multiplex PCR; TCRdb's copy has only in-frame clones and leaves some out. The table shows tens of thousands of clones, with 81% occurring only once. The sequenced sample consisted of peripheral blood. Receptors originate from a human donor in a cohort sampled during active COVID-19.

This clone was counted once. The V gene is TRBV12-3 or TRBV12-4, the J gene TRBJ2-1, with D uncertain. The CDR3 is made up of 11 amino acids. Deletions cut 5 bases from V and 10 bases from J, with 9 bases between. CDR3 sequence reads: CASSPGVEQFF. The CDR3 DNA reads as TGTGCCAGCAGTCCCGGTGTCGAGCAGTTCTTC.

The gene calls are TRBV10-2 and TRBJ2-7; 8 bases agree with TRBD1. There are 15 residues in the CDR3. V gave up 9 bases and J gave up 4 bases; unmatched junction bases: 14. Germline V gene data show CDR1 as WSHSY and CDR2 as SAAADI. The CDR3 region is CASALGTGGNYEQYF. In DNA form, the CDR3 reads TGCGCCAGTGCCTTGGGTACAGGGGGAAATTACGAGCAGTACTTC.

J is TRBJ2-5 and V is TRBV19, with 8 bases matching TRBD1. CDR3 size: 18 residues. J gave up 1 base and V 5 bases, and 15 bases lay outside the gene matches. CDR1 is LNHDA and CDR2 is SQIVND in the germline V gene (reference sequence). Here the CDR3 reads CASSPNGGRGRFQETQYF. For the CDR3, the DNA is TGTGCCAGTAGTCCAAACGGGGGCAGGGGGCGATTCCAAGAGACCCAGTACTTC.

The rearrangement joins TRBV27 to TRBJ1-2; D is uncertain. The V gene's germline CDR1 is MNHEY and CDR2 SMNVEV (reference sequence). The CDR3 totals 15 residues. Between the trimmed V and J ends, which lost 5 bases and 5 bases, there was a span of 18 bases. The CDR3 here is CASSDFAAGSYGYTF. The CDR3 region has the DNA TGTGCCAGCAGTGACTTTGCCGCGGGCTCATATGGCTACACCTTC.

The genes are TRBV5-4 and TRBJ2-7, with 9 bases identical to TRBD1. In germline, CDR1 is SGHNT, CDR2 YYREEE (reference sequence). The CDR3 runs 15 residues. J lost 4 bases, V lost 5 bases, and 10 bases had no gene match. The CDR3 region is CASSLDRGVYYEQYF. As DNA, the CDR3 is TGTGCCAGCAGTCTGGACAGGGGCGTCTATTACGAGCAGTACTTC.

The gene calls are TRBV29-1 and TRBJ2-1; no reliable D call. The germline V gene has CDR1 SQVTM and CDR2 ANQGSEA. Trimming took 7 bases from V and 7 from J, leaving 14 bases between them. CDR3 length: 12 residues. The CDR3 DNA is TGCAGCGCCCGAATCAACTTGAATGAGCAGTTCTTC. Amino acids: CSARINLNEQFF.

V gene TRBV9 combines with J gene TRBJ2-7; 7 bases are a match to TRBD2. Germline V gene sequence: CDR1 SGDLS, CDR2 YYNGEE. This CDR3 comprises 15 residues. The V and J ends lost 3 bases and 1 base, in that order; junction bases with no gene match: 7. The CDR3 DNA sequence: TGTGCCAGCAGCGCCGGACTAGACCGATCCTACGAGCAGTACTTC. This encodes CASSAGLDRSYEQYF.

The genes are TRBV10-3 and TRBJ2-7; TRBD2 aligns across 8 bases. The CDR3 runs to 14 residues. The germline CDR1 and CDR2 sequences are ENHRY and SYGVKD. Unmatched junction bases numbered 4, after V lost 1 base and J lost 5 bases. This CDR3 is CAISEFNGGDEQYF. CDR3 nucleotide sequence: TGTGCCATCAGTGAGTTCAACGGGGGGGACGAGCAGTACTTC.

V usage is TRBV7-9 and J usage is TRBJ2-1, with 10 bases matching TRBD2. V was pared by 3 bases and J by 0 bases, with 2 bases of the junction left unmatched. Looked up from germline, CDR1 is SEHNR and CDR2 is FQNEAQ (reference sequence). The CDR3 runs to 16 residues. CDR3 in amino acids: CASSFLAGASYNEQFF. The CDR3 nucleotides read TGTGCCAGCAGCTTCCTAGCGGGAGCCTCCTACAATGAGCAGTTCTTC.

This chain joins TRBV18 and TRBJ2-5, with TRBD1 matching 7 bases. The CDR3 runs to 15 residues. Germline V gene data show CDR1 as KGHSH and CDR2 as LQKENI. Germline trimming cut 6 bases from V and 0 bases from J; bases unmatched to any gene: 7. The CDR3 loop is CASSRDRAYQETQYF. CDR3 nucleotide sequence: TGTGCCAGCTCCCGCGACAGGGCCTACCAAGAGACCCAGTACTTC.

This chain joins TRBV28 and TRBJ2-7, with TRBD2 as a possible D gene (5 bases). Deletions cut 6 bases from V and 0 bases from J, with 15 bases between. CDR3 length equals 15 residues. Germline V gene lookup returns CDR1 MDHEN and CDR2 SYDVKM. The chain's CDR3 is CASSRGRGSSYEQYF. The CDR3 DNA reads TGTGCCAGCAGCCGCGGGCGCGGGTCCTCCTACGAGCAGTACTTC.

The chain recombines TRBV28 with TRBJ1-1; TRBD1 might be the D (5 bases). The ends were cut back, 7 bases at V and 5 bases at J, with 11 bases in the middle. CDR3 length: 12 residues. In germline, CDR1 is MDHEN, CDR2 SYDVKM. The CDR3 nucleotides read TGTGCCAGCACAAAGGGGCGGACTGAAGCTTTCTTT. Translation gives CASTKGRTEAFF.

The chain uses TRBV28 and TRBJ2-7; 11 positions agree with TRBD2. V shed 5 bases and J 4 bases; nucleotides not matched to a gene: 7. Germline values: CDR1 MDHEN, CDR2 SYDVKM. The CDR3 runs to 15 residues. Written as DNA, the CDR3 is TGTGCCAGCAGTCTAACGGGGACTAGCGGATACGAGCAGTACTTC. Translation gives CASSLTGTSGYEQYF.

This clone has a single count. The chain is built from TRBV27 and TRBJ2-1; D remains ambiguous. CDR3 length equals 13 residues. Germline V gene sequence: CDR1 MNHEY, CDR2 SMNVEV (reference sequence). V gave up 6 bases and J gave up 5 bases, with 11 bases separating them. The CDR3: CASSPQIHNEQFF. CDR3 nucleotides: TGTGCCAGCAGCCCTCAGATCCACAATGAGCAGTTCTTC.

CDR3 in amino acids: CASRLGTGGNLETQYF. The DNA for the CDR3 is TGCGCCAGCAGGCTTGGGACAGGGGGAAATTTGGAGACCCAGTACTTC. V gene TRBV5-1 combines with J gene TRBJ2-5; 11 nucleotides align to TRBD1. The CDR3 contains 16 residues. CDR1 is SGHRS, CDR2 YFSETQ, per germline. The J segment lost 5 bases and the V segment lost 5 bases, leaving 11 bases of the junction unmatched.

The genes are TRBV24-1 and TRBJ2-1; D perhaps matches TRBD1 (5 bases). This CDR3 has 15 amino acids. The germline V gene has CDR1 KGHDR and CDR2 SFDVKD. Trimming removed 3 bases from V and 7 bases from J, with 15 bases in between. The CDR3 reads CATSDRQGARNEQFF. CDR3 nucleotide sequence: TGTGCCACCAGTGATCGCCAGGGCGCCCGGAATGAGCAGTTCTTC.

The chain carries TRBV28 and TRBJ1-1, with unresolved D. The V end was cut by 3 bases, the J end by 1 base, with 3 bases between. Looked up from germline, CDR1 is MDHEN and CDR2 is SYDVKM. The CDR3 runs to 12 residues. CDR3 loop: CASSLRNTEAFF. The CDR3 DNA sequence: TGTGCCAGCAGTTTGAGGAACACTGAAGCTTTCTTT.

The chain is built from TRBV6-6 and TRBJ1-2; 9 bases are a match to TRBD1. The CDR3 totals 14 residues. The junction had 6 bases not matched to a gene; V was cut back by 6 bases and J by 4 bases. From germline, CDR1 is MNHNY and CDR2 SVGAGI (reference sequence). CDR3 nucleotide sequence: TGTGCCAGCAGGAGGGACAGGGCCTTCTATGGCTACACCTTC. It encodes CASRRDRAFYGYTF.

This chain links TRBV9 with TRBJ2-1; TRBD1 is a possible D gene (5 bases). Germline V gene sequence: CDR1 SGDLS, CDR2 YYNGEE. The CDR3 is 14 residues long. Trimming pared 0 bases from V and 4 bases from J, leaving 8 bases between. The CDR3 loop reads CASSVGQTYNEQFF. The CDR3 DNA reads as TGTGCCAGCAGCGTAGGACAGACGTACAATGAGCAGTTCTTC.

In this sample, this clone turned up once. V usage is TRBV6-7 and J usage is TRBJ2-2, with TRBD2 identical over 7 bases. TRBV6-7 is assigned to the ORF class and has an uncertain function. The V and J ends lost 7 bases and 7 bases, in that order; junction bases with no gene match: 9. The length of the CDR3 is 14 residues. CDR3 coding DNA: TGTGCCAGCACCGGGCGCGGGAGCGACGGGGAGCTGTTTTTT. This codes for CASTGRGSDGELFF.

The chain couples TRBV28 to TRBJ2-3; 7 bases line up with TRBD1. The J segment lost 11 bases and the V segment lost 2 bases, leaving 10 bases of the junction unmatched. This CDR3 is 14 amino acids long. The germline gives CDR1 MDHEN, CDR2 SYDVKM. The CDR3 sequence is CASSLESRGIGQYF. CDR3 bases: TGTGCCAGCAGTTTAGAGTCCAGGGGGATAGGGCAGTATTTT.

The chain joins TRBV4-2 to TRBJ2-1; the D gene is possibly TRBD2 (6 bases). The CDR3 is 15 amino acids. Germline assignment: CDR1 LGHNA and CDR2 YNFKEQ. Trimming pared 4 bases from V and 6 bases from J, leaving 16 bases between. The CDR3 loop is CASSPLGGNGNEQFF. The CDR3 DNA sequence: TGTGCCAGCAGCCCCCTCGGCGGGAATGGCAATGAGCAGTTCTTC.

The V and J genes are TRBV7-2 and TRBJ2-7; the D is unclear. This CDR3 has 14 amino acids. The germline CDR1 and CDR2 sequences are SGHTA and FQGNSA. Trimming removed 4 bases from V and 3 bases from J, with 13 bases in between. CDR3 sequence reads: CASSWVGGNYEQYF. The CDR3 nucleotides are TGTGCCAGCAGCTGGGTAGGCGGAAACTACGAGCAGTACTTC.

The genes are TRBV18 and TRBJ1-2, with TRBD1 identical over 9 bases. J lost 6 bases, V lost 5 bases, and 4 bases had no gene match. The CDR3 sequence is 13 residues long. Germline CDR1 and CDR2: KGHSH and LQKENI. CDR3 residues: CASSTGQGNGYTF. Here the CDR3 DNA reads TGTGCCAGCTCAACGGGACAGGGAAATGGCTACACCTTC.

The V gene is TRBV7-6, the J gene TRBJ2-3; 11 positions match TRBD2. CDR3 size: 16 residues. Germline CDR1 is SGHVS and CDR2 is FNYEAQ. J lost 5 bases, V lost 3 bases, and 7 bases had no gene match. The CDR3 region is CASSLVAGGPGDTQYF. DNA for the CDR3: TGTGCCAGCAGCTTGGTAGCGGGAGGGCCTGGAGATACGCAGTATTTT.

The chain uses TRBV18 and TRBJ1-1; D gene unclear. Germline V gene sequence: CDR1 KGHSH, CDR2 LQKENI. V was trimmed by 2 bases and J by 5 bases, leaving 6 bases between them. There are 12 residues in the CDR3. The CDR3 sequence is CASSPGRTEAFF. For the CDR3, the DNA is TGTGCCAGCTCACCAGGGAGAACTGAAGCTTTCTTT.

This clone came up a few times. V and J are TRBV24-1 and TRBJ2-1; D is undetermined. Trimming removed 5 bases from V and 6 bases from J, with 4 bases in between. CDR3 size: 11 residues. CDR1 and CDR2 (germline): KGHDR, SFDVKD. Written as DNA, the CDR3 is TGTGCCACCAGTGCGGGCAATGAGCAGTTCTTC. Translated, it gives CATSAGNEQFF.

This chain uses TRBV4-1 with TRBJ1-3; no clear D. Per germline, CDR1 MGHRA and CDR2 YSYEKL. The V and J ends lost 4 bases and 9 bases respectively, with 13 bases between them. This CDR3 is built from 13 residues. CDR3 protein: CASSPGRAGTIYF. CDR3 coding DNA: TGCGCCAGCAGCCCCGGGAGGGCCGGCACCATATATTTT.

This rearrangement joins TRBV30 to TRBJ2-1; D may be TRBD1 (5 bases). Trimming shortened V by 3 bases and J by 2 bases, and 8 bases separated the two germline ends. Germline CDR1 is GTSNPN and CDR2 is SVGIG (reference sequence). The CDR3 has 13 amino acids. The CDR3 nucleotides are TGTGCCTGGAGCAGGGAACCCTACAATGAGCAGTTCTTC. It translates to CAWSREPYNEQFF. Variable domain in full (rest from reference TRBV30 and TRBJ2-1): SQTIHQWPATLVQPVGSPLSLECTVEGTSNPNLYWYRQAAGRGLQLLFYSVGIGQISSEVPQNLSASRPQDRQFILSSKKLLLSDSGFYLCAWSREPYNEQFFGPGTRLTVL.

V gene TRBV12-3 or TRBV12-4 combines with J gene TRBJ2-7, with D perhaps TRBD2 (6 bases). The CDR3 loop spans 12 amino acids. V was trimmed by 8 bases and J by 0 bases, leaving 8 bases between them. CDR3 residues: CASGRGSYEQYF. The CDR3 region has the DNA TGTGCCAGCGGGCGGGGCTCCTACGAGCAGTACTTC.

The chain recombines TRBV18 with TRBJ2-5, with a possible D match to TRBD2 (7 bases). This CDR3 has 15 residues. From germline, CDR1 is KGHSH and CDR2 LQKENI. V gave up 0 bases and J gave up 5 bases, with 13 bases separating them. The CDR3, as DNA: TGTGCCAGCTCACCACCGGGCAGGGGAGGGGAGACCCAGTACTTC. Translating gives CASSPPGRGGETQYF.

Only one count was recorded for this clone. The rearrangement links TRBV2 to TRBJ1-1, with 8 positions matching TRBD1. The CDR3 is 18 residues long. The junction had 10 bases not matched to a gene; V was cut back by 0 bases and J by 1 base. Germline CDR1 reads SNHLY; CDR2 reads FYNNEI. This CDR3 is CASSEALTGDNGNTEAFF. The CDR3 DNA reads as TGTGCCAGCAGTGAAGCGCTGACAGGGGATAATGGGAACACTGAAGCTTTCTTT.